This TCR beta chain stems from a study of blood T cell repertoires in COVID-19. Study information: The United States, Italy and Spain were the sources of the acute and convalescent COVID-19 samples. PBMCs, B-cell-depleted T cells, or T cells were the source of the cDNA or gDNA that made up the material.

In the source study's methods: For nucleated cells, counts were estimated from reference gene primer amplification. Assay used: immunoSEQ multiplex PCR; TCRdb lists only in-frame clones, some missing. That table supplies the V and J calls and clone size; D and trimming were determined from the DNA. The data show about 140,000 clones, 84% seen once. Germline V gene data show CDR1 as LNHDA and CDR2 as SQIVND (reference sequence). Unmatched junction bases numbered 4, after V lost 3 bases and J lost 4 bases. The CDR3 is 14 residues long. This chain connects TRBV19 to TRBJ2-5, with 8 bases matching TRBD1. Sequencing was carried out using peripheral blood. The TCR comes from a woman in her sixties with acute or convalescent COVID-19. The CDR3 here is CASSIPGTGETQYF. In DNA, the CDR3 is TGTGCCAGTAGTATTCCGGGGACAGGAGAGACCCAGTACTTC.